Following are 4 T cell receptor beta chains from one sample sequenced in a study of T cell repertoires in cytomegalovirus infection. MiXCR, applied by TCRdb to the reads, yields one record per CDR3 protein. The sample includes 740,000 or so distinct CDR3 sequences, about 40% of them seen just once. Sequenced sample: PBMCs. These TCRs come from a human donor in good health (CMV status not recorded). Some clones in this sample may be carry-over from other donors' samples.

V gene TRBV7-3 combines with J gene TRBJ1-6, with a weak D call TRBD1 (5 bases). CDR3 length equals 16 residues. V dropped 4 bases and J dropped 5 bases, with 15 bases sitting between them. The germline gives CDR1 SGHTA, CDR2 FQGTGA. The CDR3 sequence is CASSSQAGGHNSPLHF. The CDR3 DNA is TGTGCCAGCAGCTCTCAAGCGGGGGGTCATAATTCACCCCTCCACTTT. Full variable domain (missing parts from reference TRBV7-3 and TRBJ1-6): GAGVSQTPSNKVTEKGKYVELRCDPISGHTALYWYRQSLGQGPEFLIYFQGTGAADDSGLPNDRFFAVRPEGSVSTLKIQRTERGDSAVYLCASSSQAGGHNSPLHFGNGTRLTVT.

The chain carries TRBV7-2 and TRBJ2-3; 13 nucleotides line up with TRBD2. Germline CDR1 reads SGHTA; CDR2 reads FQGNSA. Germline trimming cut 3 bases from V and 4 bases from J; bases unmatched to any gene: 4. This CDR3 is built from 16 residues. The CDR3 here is CASSFRLAGGADTQYF. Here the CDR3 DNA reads TGTGCCAGCAGCTTCCGACTAGCGGGAGGCGCAGATACGCAGTATTTT.

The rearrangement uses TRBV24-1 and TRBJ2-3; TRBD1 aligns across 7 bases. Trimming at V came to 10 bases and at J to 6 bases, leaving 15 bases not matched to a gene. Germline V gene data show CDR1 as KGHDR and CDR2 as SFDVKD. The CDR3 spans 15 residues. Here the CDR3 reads CATRQGPSSFDTQYF. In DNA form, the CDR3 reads TGTGCCACACGACAGGGCCCGTCGTCCTTCGATACGCAGTATTTT.

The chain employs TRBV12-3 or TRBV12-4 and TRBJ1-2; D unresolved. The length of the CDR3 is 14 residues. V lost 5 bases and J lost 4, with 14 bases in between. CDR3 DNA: TGTGCCAGCAGTATGGTCCGGGGATTCTATGGCTACACCTTC. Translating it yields CASSMVRGFYGYTF.